The clone carrying this T cell receptor (beta chain) appeared a few times. The sample belongs to a study of blood T cell repertoires in COVID-19. The repertoire was sequenced with immunoSEQ multiplex PCR; TCRdb's copy has only in-frame clones and lacks some. The sample holds 150,000 to 200,000 clones, about 83% seen once. From germline, CDR1 is SGHAT and CDR2 FQNNGV. Germline trimming cut 2 bases from V and 2 bases from J; bases unmatched to any gene: 14. This CDR3 is built from 19 residues. Sequenced sample: peripheral blood. The chain is built from TRBV11-2 and TRBJ2-4; TRBD1 matches at 8 bases. The receptor was isolated from a young woman who had recovered from COVID-19. The CDR3 DNA reads TGTGCCAGCAGCTTACCCTACAAAGTACAGGGGGGAACCAAAAACATTCAGTACTTC. Translation gives CASSLPYKVQGGTKNIQYF.